This TCR beta chain was found in a study of T cells in Graves' hyperthyroidism and ophthalmopathy. The TCR beta CDR3 regions underwent amplification using RNA transcripts as the source. RT-PCR in the first round (using the HTBI primer set) targeted the TCR CDR3. Using its own MiXCR run on the multiplex PCR reads, TCRdb lists one record per CDR3 protein. The sample has hundreds of thousands of distinct CDR3 sequences, approximately 14% seen once. Remarks on this clonotype: What it recognizes is unknown.

Study-wide results and caveats: Most expanded thyroid clonotypes above 0.001 recurred in blood. By a 13 V-J model, ophthalmopathy was set apart from stable hyperthyroidism.

Exclusion criteria comprised uncontrolled infection, other autoimmune disease, pregnancy or lactation. Isolation of PBMCs was performed on about 10 ml fresh peripheral blood. The CDR3 contains 13 residues. Trimming cost V 5 bases and J 9 bases, with 14 bases left between them. Germline V gene data show CDR1 as SGHVS and CDR2 as FQNEAQ. Specimen: blood. J is TRBJ2-1 and V is TRBV7-8, with D perhaps TRBD1 (6 bases). The receptor comes from a woman between 18 and 29 years old with Graves' hyperthyroidism. CDR3 bases: TGTGCCAGCAGCCCTACCGGGACATCTGAGCAGTTCTTC. Translated: CASSPTGTSEQFF.